Presented here are 20 T cell receptor beta chains from one specimen sequenced in a study of identical twins. TCRdb re-derived calls from the 5' RACE reads in MiXCR, one entry per CDR3 protein. In the table there are some 460,000 distinct CDR3 sequences, approximately 15% of which are singletons. A further study also used this sample, focusing on yellow fever vaccine responses in identical twins.

The specimen was CD4+ T cells sorted from blood. Source of these receptors: a woman younger than 30 in good health.

This clonotype came up a few times. V usage is TRBV3-1 and J usage is TRBJ2-7; 7 bases map to TRBD2. Germline V gene lookup returns CDR1 LGHDT and CDR2 YNNKEL (reference sequence). With 0 bases clipped from V and 0 bases from J, the junction kept 5 bases outside the gene matches. This CDR3 region has 16 residues. CDR3 region: CASSQDEGGSSYEQYF. CDR3 bases: TGTGCCAGCAGCCAAGATGAGGGCGGGAGCTCCTACGAGCAGTACTTC.

The rearrangement links TRBV12-2 to TRBJ2-7; the D call of TRBD2 is as the table states it, not checked on the DNA. TRBV12-2 is a listed pseudogene. The CDR3 covers 19 residues. CDR3 DNA sequence: TGTGCAAGTCGCTTAGGAATCAGACTAGCGGGGGGCCTAACCTACGAGCAGTACTTC. Its translation: CASRLGIRLAGGLTYEQYF.

This chain links TRBV29-1 with TRBJ2-7; D unclear. V lost 7 bases and J lost 3, with 13 bases in between. CDR1 is SQVTM, CDR2 ANQGSEA, per germline. The CDR3 covers 12 residues. The DNA for the CDR3 is TGCAGCGCGAAAACCGATTTCTACGAGCAGTACTTC. It is translated as CSAKTDFYEQYF.

This sequence joins TRBV10-3 and TRBJ2-1, with 11 positions matching TRBD2. Germline loops: CDR1 ENHRY, CDR2 SYGVKD. This CDR3 contains 13 residues. The V segment lost 7 bases and the J segment 8 bases; nucleotides outside the gene matches: 4. The CDR3 loop is CAIMASGRYEQFF. In nucleotides, the CDR3 is TGTGCCATCATGGCTAGCGGGAGGTATGAGCAGTTCTTC.

This clonotype was recorded a few times. The chain uses TRBV5-1 and TRBJ2-7, with TRBD1 identical over 10 bases. The CDR3 has 14 amino acids. From germline, CDR1 is SGHRS and CDR2 YFSETQ. The junction had 8 bases not matched to a gene; V was cut back by 4 bases and J by 7 bases. CDR3 sequence reads: CASSIDRGPWEQYF. The CDR3 DNA is TGCGCCAGCAGCATTGACAGGGGGCCTTGGGAGCAGTACTTC.

The table lists this clonotype with a few counts. V is TRBV18 and J is TRBJ2-3; TRBD2 aligns across 11 bases. The germline V gene has CDR1 KGHSH and CDR2 LQKENI. Losses at the gene ends were 6 bases for V and 3 bases for J; bases not matched to a gene: 11. The CDR3 is 17 amino acids. CDR3 nucleotides: TGTGCCAGCTCTTCGACTAGCGGGGCGGCCCAAACAGATACGCAGTATTTT. Encoded protein: CASSSTSGAAQTDTQYF. The full variable domain, completed using reference TRBV18 and TRBJ2-3, is NAGVMQNPRHLVRRRGQEARLRCSPMKGHSHVYWYRQLPEEGLKFMVYLQKENIIDESGMPKERFSAEFPKEGPSILRIQQVVRGDSAAYFCASSSTSGAAQTDTQYFGPGTRLTVL.

The chain carries TRBV15 and TRBJ2-2, with D unresolved. Germline loops: CDR1 LNHNV, CDR2 YYDKDF (reference sequence). This CDR3 has 17 amino acids. V was clipped by 0 bases and J by 2 bases, with 13 bases between them. The DNA of the CDR3 is TGTGCCACCAGCAGAGATCAAGCAGTCAAAAACACCGGGGAGCTGTTTTTT. Translating it yields CATSRDQAVKNTGELFF.

In this sample, this clonotype turned up a few times. The gene calls are TRBV27 and TRBJ2-7, with D maybe TRBD2 (6 bases). V lost 1 base and J lost 0, with 13 bases in between. The V gene's germline CDR1 is MNHEY and CDR2 SMNVEV (reference sequence). This CDR3 spans 16 amino acids. The CDR3 loop reads CASSLYGEALSYEQYF. For the CDR3, the DNA is TGTGCCAGCAGTTTATACGGGGAGGCCCTCTCCTACGAGCAGTACTTC.

Here the CDR3 reads CASSSTGPGELFF. The CDR3 region has the DNA TGTGCCAGCAGTTCTACTGGACCCGGGGAGCTGTTTTTT. The chain links TRBV27 to TRBJ2-2; unclear D gene. The CDR3 runs 13 residues. Germline V gene sequence: CDR1 MNHEY, CDR2 SMNVEV (reference sequence). V shed 4 bases and J shed 6 bases, with 9 bases lying between them.

The sample holds a few counts of this clonotype. V is TRBV2 and J is TRBJ2-3; 10 positions agree with TRBD2. Trimming took 2 bases from V and 3 from J; bases not matched to a gene: 8. The CDR3 consists of 17 residues. In germline, CDR1 is SNHLY, CDR2 FYNNEI. The CDR3 nucleotides read TGTGCCAGCAGTGAACTAGCGGGAGTAGGGTGGACAGATACGCAGTATTTT. Translated: CASSELAGVGWTDTQYF.

J is TRBJ2-7 and V is TRBV3-1; TRBD2 might be the D (5 bases). CDR1 and CDR2 (germline): LGHDT, YNNKEL (reference sequence). The CDR3 consists of 17 residues. The germline V and J ends were trimmed by 2 bases and 0 bases, with 17 bases remaining between them. The CDR3 loop is CASSQTRKDWSSYEQYF. CDR3 DNA: TGTGCCAGCAGCCAAACTAGGAAAGACTGGAGCTCCTACGAGCAGTACTTC.

The rearrangement joins TRBV15 to TRBJ2-2; 12 positions agree with TRBD2. Per the germline V gene, CDR1 is LNHNV and CDR2 is YYDKDF (reference sequence). The CDR3 has 19 residues. Germline trimming cut 0 bases from V and 4 bases from J; bases unmatched to any gene: 9. The CDR3 DNA reads TGTGCCACCAGCAGAGATCCCGGACTAGCGGGAAGAAGCACCGGGGAGCTGTTTTTT. Protein: CATSRDPGLAGRSTGELFF.

The V gene is TRBV12-3 or TRBV12-4, the J gene TRBJ2-7; either TRBD1 or TRBD2 may supply D (6 bases each). CDR3 length equals 12 residues. V was clipped by 2 bases and J by 6 bases, with 8 bases between them. The CDR3 bases are TGTGCCAGCAGTTTACGGGGGCTCGAGCAGTACTTC. Translated: CASSLRGLEQYF.

In this sample, this clonotype turned up many times. The V gene is TRBV4-3, the J gene TRBJ2-1, with a tentative D call TRBD1 (5 bases). Germline lookup yields CDR1 LGHNA and CDR2 YSLEER. CDR3 length: 16 amino acids. V dropped 0 bases and J dropped 2 bases, with 11 bases sitting between them. The chain's CDR3 is CASSQDPLGAYNEQFF. The CDR3 nucleotides read TGCGCCAGCAGCCAAGATCCTCTAGGGGCCTACAATGAGCAGTTCTTC.

This clonotype was seen only a few times. The chain combines TRBV6-2 or TRBV6-3 with TRBJ2-1; D may be TRBD1 (6 bases). The CDR3 is made up of 13 amino acids. Germline V gene data show CDR1 as MNHEY and CDR2 as SVGEGT. Trimming removed 7 bases from V and 4 bases from J, with 11 bases in between. CDR3 DNA: TGTGCCAGCAATCCGGACAGTTACAATGAGCAGTTCTTC. It yields the protein CASNPDSYNEQFF.

This clonotype was seen a handful of times. J is TRBJ2-1 and V is TRBV14; D remains ambiguous. The CDR3 consists of 13 residues. Germline CDR1 reads SGHDN; CDR2 reads FVKESK. V lost 3 bases and J 4 bases, leaving 7 bases between the germline ends. The CDR3: CASSQMGYNEQFF. CDR3 nucleotides: TGTGCCAGCAGCCAGATGGGGTACAATGAGCAGTTCTTC.

The rearrangement links TRBV6-5 to TRBJ2-1; 11 nucleotides match TRBD2. Germline values: CDR1 MNHEY, CDR2 SVGAGI. Trimming removed 0 bases from V and 4 bases from J; junction bases left unmatched: 5. The CDR3 covers 17 residues. CDR3 nucleotide sequence: TGTGCCAGCAGTTACTCGGCTAGCGGGGGGCATTACAATGAGCAGTTCTTC. Its translation: CASSYSASGGHYNEQFF.

This chain joins TRBV7-8 and TRBJ2-1; 8 positions agree with TRBD2. The junction had 7 bases not matched to a gene; V was cut back by 6 bases and J by 6 bases. There are 14 residues in the CDR3. Germline assignment: CDR1 SGHVS and CDR2 FQNEAQ. CDR3 coding DNA: TGTGCCAGCAGGATAACCGGGACTAGCAATGAGCAGTTCTTC. Translated, it gives CASRITGTSNEQFF. The variable domain in full, with the rest retrieved from reference TRBV7-8 and TRBJ2-1, is GAGVSQSPRYKVAKRGQDVALRCDPISGHVSLFWYQQALGQGPEFLTYFQNEAQLDKSGLPSDRFFAERPEGSVSTLKIQRTQQEDSAVYLCASRITGTSNEQFFGPGTRLTVL.

Written as DNA, the CDR3 is TGCAGTGCCCCCCGGCCGGGGGCAGATACGCAGTATTTT. It codes for CSAPRPGADTQYF. This chain links TRBV20-1 with TRBJ2-3; maybe TRBD2 (6 bases). Germline loops: CDR1 DFQATT, CDR2 SNEGSKA (reference sequence). The ends were cut back, 6 bases at V and 4 bases at J, with 14 bases in the middle. This CDR3 has 13 amino acids.

The chain carries TRBV7-2 and TRBJ2-7; D not certain. The germline CDR1 and CDR2 sequences are SGHTA and FQGNSA. The CDR3 is made up of 14 amino acids. Trimming took off 4 bases at V and 0 bases at J, with 10 bases between the two ends. CDR3 sequence reads: CASSSDPSSYEQYF. The CDR3 DNA is TGTGCCAGCAGCTCGGACCCGAGCTCCTACGAGCAGTACTTC. Full variable domain (missing parts from reference TRBV7-2 and TRBJ2-7): GAGVSQSPSNKVTEKGKDVELRCDPISGHTALYWYRQSLGQGLEFLIYFQGNSAPDKSGLPSDRFSAERTGGSVSTLTIQRTQQEDSAVYLCASSSDPSSYEQYFGPGTRLTVT.